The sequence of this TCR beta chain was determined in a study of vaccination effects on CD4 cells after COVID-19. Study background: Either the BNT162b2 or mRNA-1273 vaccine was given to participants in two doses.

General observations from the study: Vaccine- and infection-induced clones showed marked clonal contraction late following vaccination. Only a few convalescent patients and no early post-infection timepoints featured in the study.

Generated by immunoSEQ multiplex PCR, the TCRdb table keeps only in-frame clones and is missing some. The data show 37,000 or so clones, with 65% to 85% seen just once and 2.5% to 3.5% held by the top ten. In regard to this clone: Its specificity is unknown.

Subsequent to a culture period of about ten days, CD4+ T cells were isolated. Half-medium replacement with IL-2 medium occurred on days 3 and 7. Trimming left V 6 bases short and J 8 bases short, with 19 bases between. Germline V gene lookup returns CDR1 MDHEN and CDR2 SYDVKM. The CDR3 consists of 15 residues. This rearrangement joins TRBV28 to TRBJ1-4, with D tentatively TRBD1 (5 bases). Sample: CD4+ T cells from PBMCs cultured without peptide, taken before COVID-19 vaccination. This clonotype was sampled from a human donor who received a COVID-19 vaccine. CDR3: CASSSRGQIGEKLFF. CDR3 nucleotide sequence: TGTGCCAGCAGCTCGCGGGGCCAAATTGGGGAAAAACTGTTTTTT.